This T cell receptor beta chain is from a study of response to subunit inactivated influenza vaccine. TCRdb re-analysed the RT-PCR reads in MiXCR, keeping a single row per CDR3 protein. The repertoire consists of about 610,000 distinct CDR3 sequences, with approximately 15% occurring once and the leading ten covering around 10%. This clonotype was observed a few times. This TCR was sampled from a man aged 45-65 years who received an inactivated influenza vaccine. Sequencing was performed on PBMCs from blood, taken 11 to 12 days after vaccination.

The CDR3 region is CASGLAAYNEQFF. DNA for the CDR3: TGTGCCAGCGGACTAGCGGCCTACAATGAGCAGTTCTTC. V and J are TRBV10-3 and TRBJ2-1, with TRBD2 matching 10 bases. Germline CDR1 is ENHRY and CDR2 is SYGVKD. This CDR3 region has 13 residues. The J segment lost 2 bases and the V segment lost 10 bases, leaving 2 bases of the junction unmatched.